Described below is a single T cell receptor (beta chain) sequence and its context. The antigen is unknown. RNA transcripts were the template for amplifying TCR beta CDR3 regions. The HTBI primer set was used in a first-round RT-PCR of the TCR CDR3. TCRdb analysed the multiplex PCR reads with MiXCR anew, one entry per CDR3 protein. The sample includes 500,000 to 800,000 distinct CDR3 sequences, less than 45% seen only once; the top ten take less than 8.5%. This specimen belongs to a study of T cells in Graves' hyperthyroidism and ophthalmopathy. Notes on the study in general: Model predictions of ophthalmopathy came a median approximately 6 months before onset.

This CDR3 is 12 amino acids long. V gave up 8 bases and J gave up 5 bases, with 12 bases separating them. V gene TRBV12-3 or TRBV12-4 combines with J gene TRBJ1-1, with D unclear. The origin of this receptor is an adult man with Graves' disease, either hyperthyroidism or ophthalmopathy (not recorded which). Sequenced sample: peripheral blood or thyroid tissue (not recorded which). The CDR3 region is CASEEGGTEAFF. The CDR3 DNA follows: TGTGCCAGCGAAGAGGGAGGAACTGAAGCTTTCTTT.